Each of the 14 T cell receptor beta chains below was sequenced from the same sample in a study of blood T cell repertoires in COVID-19. Assay: immunoSEQ multiplex PCR; the TCRdb copy retains only in-frame clones and omits some. Of approximately 260,000 clones in the sample, 88% are singletons; the top ten hold more than 0.95%. The sample consisted of PBMCs or T cells enriched from blood (not recorded which). These receptors originate from a woman between 40 and 50 years old with acute COVID-19.

The V call is TRBV28, the J call TRBJ1-5; 7 bases agree with TRBD1. Germline V gene lookup returns CDR1 MDHEN and CDR2 SYDVKM. V was pared by 6 bases and J by 7 bases, with 12 bases of the junction left unmatched. The CDR3 length is 15 residues. Here the CDR3 DNA reads TGTGCCAGCAGCAGCCCCGACAGGGTTGGGCAGCCCCAGCATTTT. The encoded protein is CASSSPDRVGQPQHF.

The genes are TRBV24-1 and TRBJ2-3; 10 nucleotides agree with TRBD1. V dropped 7 bases and J dropped 3; count of bases not matched to a gene: 3. CDR1 is KGHDR, CDR2 SFDVKD, per germline. There are 14 residues in the CDR3. CDR3 amino acids: CATRGQGGTDTQYF. CDR3 in DNA: TGTGCCACCAGAGGACAGGGGGGTACAGATACGCAGTATTTT.

The chain employs TRBV7-9 and TRBJ1-3; D gene ambiguous. This CDR3 has 17 amino acids. V lost 1 base and J lost 6, with 19 bases in between. Germline CDR1 reads SEHNR; CDR2 reads FQNEAQ (reference sequence). The CDR3 is CASSLDLRGNTENTIYF. The DNA for the CDR3 is TGTGCCAGCAGCTTAGACCTTCGGGGAAATACCGAAAACACCATATATTTT.

The V gene is TRBV19, the J gene TRBJ2-2, with 7 bases lining up with TRBD1. Germline loops: CDR1 LNHDA, CDR2 SQIVND (reference sequence). With 6 bases clipped from V and 6 bases from J, the junction kept 13 bases outside the gene matches. This CDR3 comprises 16 residues. The CDR3 sequence: CASSSRRQGGPGELFF. The CDR3 DNA sequence: TGTGCCAGTAGCAGCAGACGACAGGGCGGCCCCGGGGAGCTGTTTTTT.

V is TRBV7-9 and J is TRBJ2-7; 13 nucleotides line up with TRBD2. CDR3 length: 18 residues. V lost 5 bases to trimming and J lost 2 bases; unmatched junction nucleotides: 12. Germline CDR1 is SEHNR and CDR2 is FQNEAQ (reference sequence). The CDR3 reads CASSLTPGLAGVAYEQYF. The DNA for the CDR3 is TGTGCCAGCAGCCTAACCCCCGGACTAGCGGGAGTAGCCTACGAGCAGTACTTC.

The rearrangement uses TRBV2 and TRBJ2-1; no clear D gene. V was pared by 6 bases and J by 5 bases, with 8 bases between. Germline assignment: CDR1 SNHLY and CDR2 FYNNEI. This CDR3 has 12 amino acids. The CDR3: CASSADNNEQFF. The CDR3 nucleotides are TGTGCCAGCAGCGCCGACAACAATGAGCAGTTCTTC.

This chain joins TRBV12-3 or TRBV12-4 and TRBJ1-3; no definite D call. V was trimmed by 3 bases and J by 6 bases, leaving 9 bases between them. The length of the CDR3 is 13 residues. The CDR3 DNA reads TGTGCCAGCAGTTTCGTAGATGCAAACACCATATATTTT. Its protein product is CASSFVDANTIYF.

The J gene is TRBJ2-3, the V gene TRBV7-8; D is unresolved. Trimming took off 1 base at V and 2 bases at J, with 10 bases between the two ends. This CDR3 is built from 15 residues. CDR1 is SGHVS, CDR2 FQNEAQ, per germline. This chain's CDR3 is CASSLVSRITDTQYF. CDR3 coding DNA: TGTGCCAGCAGCTTAGTTAGCCGAATCACAGATACGCAGTATTTT.

The chain has TRBV11-3 and TRBJ1-1; D gene ambiguous. The germline gives CDR1 SGHNT, CDR2 YENEEA. Trimming cost V 3 bases and J 6 bases, with 14 bases left between them. The CDR3 extends over 14 amino acids. CDR3 sequence: CASSFGGSVAEAFF. CDR3 DNA sequence: TGTGCCAGCAGCTTCGGAGGGTCTGTTGCTGAAGCTTTCTTT.

The chain carries TRBV28 and TRBJ1-2; D unclear. CDR1 is MDHEN and CDR2 is SYDVKM in the germline V gene. V lost 2 bases to trimming and J lost 3 bases, with 10 bases between them. The CDR3 contains 14 residues. CDR3 loop: CASSLTEAYYGYTF. For the CDR3, the DNA is TGTGCCAGCAGTTTAACGGAGGCGTACTATGGCTACACCTTC.

This sequence joins TRBV6-9 and TRBJ2-1; a weak D match, TRBD2 (6 bases). The CDR3 sequence is 8 residues long. Per germline, CDR1 MNHGY and CDR2 SVAAGI. CDR3: CTEGDQFF. CDR3 nucleotides: TGTACGGAGGGAGACCAGTTCTTC.

The chain has TRBV6-2 or TRBV6-3 and TRBJ1-3; D perhaps matches TRBD1 (5 bases). V was shortened by 6 bases and J by 0 bases, with 12 bases between the two germline ends. Germline values: CDR1 MNHEY, CDR2 SVGEGT. The CDR3 contains 15 residues. The CDR3 sequence: CASSRRQSSGNTIYF. The CDR3 DNA reads as TGTGCCAGCAGCCGCAGACAGTCCTCTGGAAACACCATATATTTT.

The gene calls are TRBV4-1 and TRBJ1-3; D not certain. The V gene's germline CDR1 is MGHRA and CDR2 YSYEKL. V was clipped by 0 bases and J by 4 bases, with 10 bases between them. CDR3 length: 15 amino acids. The CDR3 region has the DNA TGCGCCAGCAGCCAAGATCCCGGGATCGGAAACACCATATATTTT. This sequence encodes CASSQDPGIGNTIYF.

V usage is TRBV24-1 and J usage is TRBJ2-2, with 8 positions matching TRBD2. CDR3 size: 18 residues. Germline assignment: CDR1 KGHDR and CDR2 SFDVKD. Trimming cost V 4 bases and J 0 bases; bases outside gene matches: 9. DNA of the CDR3: TGTGCCACCAGTGAACGTCCTTCGGGGGGGGCGAACACCGGGGAGCTGTTTTTT. Translated, it gives CATSERPSGGANTGELFF.